These T cell receptor beta chains were read from a single sample in a study of OX40 agonist ivuxolimab in advanced cancers. The assay was immunoSEQ multiplex PCR, and TCRdb's table has in-frame clones only and misses some. The table shows roughly 93,000 clones, with approximately 80% occurring only once. Sequenced here: CD4+ or CD8+ T cells sorted from blood, sampled in a trial of the OX40 agonist ivuxolimab. These receptors all come from an adult with an advanced solid tumor such as melanoma, head and neck, liver or kidney cancer. CDR3s include the opening cysteine and the closing phenylalanine or tryptophan.

v_call	j_call	cdr3_aa
TRBV9	TRBJ1-1	CASSPRTGEAFF
TRBV7-9	TRBJ1-4	CASGSGGVLFF
TRBV5-6	TRBJ2-5	CASSLARVWETQYF
TRBV2	TRBJ2-3	CASSNHRDTTQYF
TRBV7-7	TRBJ2-2	CASSLGVGAGELFF
TRBV6-1	TRBJ2-5	CASSPRDRGGETQYF
TRBV7-3	TRBJ2-1	CASSLGGGEQFF
TRBV19	TRBJ2-7	CASTADRRGSYEQYF
TRBV4-1	TRBJ2-1	CASSQTSDSYNEQFF
TRBV5-6	TRBJ2-1	CASSFRTRGNSYNEQFF
TRBV7-2	TRBJ2-3	CASSFGGARDTQYF
TRBV6-4	TRBJ2-2	CASSDGPGDTGELFF
TRBV19	TRBJ2-1	CASSIYPPGASGVRDEQFF
TRBV19	TRBJ1-1	CAARQGRTEAFF
TRBV9	TRBJ1-3	CASSDRGSGNTIYF
TRBV5-8	TRBJ1-3	CASSLPSRGSGNTIYF
TRBV6-6	TRBJ2-7	CASSLAGGEQYF
TRBV11-2	TRBJ2-1	CASSLASGNNEQFF
TRBV7-2	TRBJ2-5	CASSTIFHETQYF
TRBV6-1	TRBJ1-2	CASSETGVNYYGYTF
TRBV6-5	TRBJ2-5	CASSLNRETQYF
TRBV4-1	TRBJ2-3	CASSQDRVFTSGGTDTQYF
TRBV5-1	TRBJ1-6	CASSLEAFSYNSPLHF
TRBV7-2	TRBJ1-1	CASSSGRVNTEAFF
TRBV19	TRBJ2-1	CASSVSEAGYNEQFF
TRBV9	TRBJ2-2	CASSKMAGFTGELFF
TRBV7-3	TRBJ1-3	CASSLMVVKGPRLGNTIYF
TRBV2	TRBJ2-3	CASNNRDTQYF
TRBV4-2	TRBJ2-1	CASSQVILAGGPGEQFF
TRBV19	TRBJ2-1	CASRNLPGTSGVNEQFF
TRBV4-2	TRBJ1-5	CASSQVGGTGPEPQHF
TRBV28	TRBJ1-4	CASRQEDRSNEKLFF